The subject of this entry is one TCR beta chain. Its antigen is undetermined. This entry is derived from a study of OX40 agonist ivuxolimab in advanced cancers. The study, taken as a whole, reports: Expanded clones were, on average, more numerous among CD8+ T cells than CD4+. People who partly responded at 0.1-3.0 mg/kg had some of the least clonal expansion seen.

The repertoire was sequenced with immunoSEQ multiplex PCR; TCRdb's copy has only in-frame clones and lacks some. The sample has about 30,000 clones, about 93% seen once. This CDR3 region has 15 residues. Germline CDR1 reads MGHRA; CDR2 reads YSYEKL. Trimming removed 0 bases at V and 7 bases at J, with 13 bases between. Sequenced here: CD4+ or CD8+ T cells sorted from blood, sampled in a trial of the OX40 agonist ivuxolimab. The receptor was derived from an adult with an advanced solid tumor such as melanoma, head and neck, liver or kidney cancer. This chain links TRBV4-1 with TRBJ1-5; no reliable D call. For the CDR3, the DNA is TGCGCCAGCAGCCAAGACCGTGGGGTCGGCCAGCCCCAGCATTTT. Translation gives CASSQDRGVGQPQHF.